The 8 T cell receptor beta chains in this list originate from one sample, sequenced in a study of monozygotic twins with cystic fibrosis. TCRdb keeps only in-frame clones here, not all; method: immunoSEQ multiplex PCR. The sample includes tens of thousands of clones, about nine tenths seen only once; the top ten take 0.19%. Sequenced: blood. The receptors were gathered from a boy aged 2-15 years with cystic fibrosis.

The chain couples TRBV5-5 to TRBJ1-4, with TRBD1 as a possible D gene (6 bases). This CDR3 has 18 residues. The V gene's germline CDR1 is SGHKS and CDR2 YYEKEE (reference sequence). V gave up 3 bases and J gave up 0 bases, with 18 bases separating them. The DNA for the CDR3 is TGTGCCAGCAGCTCGCCGACCGGGACACTAACAACTAATGAAAAACTGTTTTTT. As protein: CASSSPTGTLTTNEKLFF.

This rearrangement joins TRBV5-1 to TRBJ2-7, with D possibly matching TRBD2 (6 bases). CDR1 and CDR2 from the germline V gene are SGHRS and YFSETQ. The CDR3 runs 14 residues. Trimming removed 7 bases at V and 4 bases at J, with 18 bases between. CDR3 amino acids: CASGIHWGEYEQYF. Written as DNA, the CDR3 is TGCGCCAGCGGAATCCACTGGGGGGAATACGAGCAGTACTTC.

The chain carries TRBV2 and TRBJ1-5; D not certain. CDR3 length equals 13 residues. Germline V CDR1 and CDR2: SNHLY, FYNNEI. V lost 5 bases and J 4 bases, leaving 9 bases between the germline ends. For the CDR3, the DNA is TGTGCCAGCAGTCGTGACGGAAATCAGCCCCAGCATTTT. Residues: CASSRDGNQPQHF.

The chain uses TRBV7-6 and TRBJ1-1, with TRBD1 as a possible D gene (5 bases). CDR1 and CDR2 (germline): SGHVS, FNYEAQ. This CDR3 contains 15 residues. The V end was cut by 1 base, the J end by 6 bases, with 15 bases between. The CDR3 here is CASSLDTGPSPEAFF. The CDR3 nucleotides are TGTGCCAGCAGCTTAGATACGGGACCCAGTCCTGAAGCTTTCTTT.

The gene calls are TRBV18 and TRBJ2-3, with 11 bases lining up with TRBD2. CDR1 KGHSH and CDR2 LQKENI come from the germline V gene. The CDR3 has 15 amino acids. V dropped 1 base and J dropped 4; count of bases not matched to a gene: 1. CDR3 sequence: CASSPLLAGADTQYF. The CDR3 DNA reads as TGTGCCAGCTCACCACTACTAGCGGGGGCAGATACGCAGTATTTT.

This clone was seen just once. This chain joins TRBV2 and TRBJ1-1; D is ambiguous. There are 14 residues in the CDR3. Germline-derived CDR1 and CDR2 are SNHLY and FYNNEI. V was pared by 7 bases and J by 11 bases, with 23 bases between. CDR3: CASKIGEGRVSAFF. In DNA form, the CDR3 reads TGTGCCAGCAAAATTGGGGAGGGTAGAGTTTCGGCTTTCTTT.

This chain uses TRBV18 with TRBJ1-5; TRBD1 matches at 9 bases. The CDR3 consists of 17 residues. V lost 3 bases to trimming and J lost 5 bases; unmatched junction nucleotides: 11. Germline values: CDR1 KGHSH, CDR2 LQKENI. The CDR3, as DNA: TGTGCCAGCTCACCCGAAACAGGGGGCGGTGGGGATCAGCCCCAGCATTTT. This translates into CASSPETGGGGDQPQHF.

The chain links TRBV6-1 to TRBJ1-5; D call uncertain. With 4 bases removed from V and 3 bases from J, the gap between germline ends came to 4 bases. This CDR3 is 12 amino acids long. CDR1 and CDR2 (germline): MNHNS, SASEGT. The CDR3: CASSVLNQPQHF. The CDR3, as DNA: TGTGCCAGCAGTGTTCTCAATCAGCCCCAGCATTTT.